These 18 T cell receptor beta chains share one sample of origin, sequenced in a study of CD8 T cells in Susac syndrome. With random hexamers, reverse transcription was performed on about 0.5 to 1 ug of RNA. MiXCR, run by TCRdb on the immunoSEQ multiplex PCR reads, gives a single entry per CDR3 protein. Here the sample spans 92,000 or so distinct CDR3 sequences, about 95% being singletons. Sequenced: CD8+ T cells from PBMCs. The receptor source for this set is a human donor with Susac syndrome.

The chain combines TRBV2 with TRBJ2-7; D remains unclear. With 0 bases removed from V and 0 bases from J, the gap between germline ends came to 6 bases. CDR1 and CDR2 (germline): SNHLY, FYNNEI. CDR3 length: 14 residues. CDR3 nucleotide sequence: TGTGCCAGCAGTGAAGCGGGCAGCTCCTACGAGCAGTACTTC. Protein product: CASSEAGSSYEQYF.

J is TRBJ1-4 and V is TRBV12-3 or TRBV12-4; maybe TRBD1 (5 bases). The length of the CDR3 is 15 residues. Trimming cost V 6 bases and J 6 bases, with 17 bases left between them. CDR3 loop: CASSSDRSPDEKLFF. The DNA of the CDR3 is TGTGCCAGCAGCTCCGACAGATCCCCGGATGAAAAACTGTTTTTT.

The rearrangement joins TRBV12-3 or TRBV12-4 to TRBJ1-2; D uncertain. The CDR3 loop spans 15 amino acids. Trimming took off 5 bases at V and 0 bases at J, with 13 bases between the two ends. The CDR3 region has the DNA TGTGCCAGCAGTCCATCGTGGATAGCTAACTATGGCTACACCTTC. Translated, it gives CASSPSWIANYGYTF.

The chain has TRBV18 and TRBJ2-6; D remains ambiguous. From germline, CDR1 is KGHSH and CDR2 LQKENI. The CDR3 runs to 17 residues. Trimming removed 1 base from V and 1 base from J, with 11 bases in between. The CDR3 sequence is CASSPRPGLSGANVLTF. The CDR3 DNA is TGTGCCAGCTCACCACGCCCGGGCTTATCTGGGGCCAACGTCCTGACTTTC.

V gene TRBV5-1 combines with J gene TRBJ1-4, with D uncertain. Trimming removed 0 bases from V and 7 bases from J, with 13 bases in between. The CDR3 runs to 15 residues. The V gene's germline CDR1 is SGHRS and CDR2 YFSETQ. For the CDR3, the DNA is TGCGCCAGCAGCTTGGAGGGATCTGAAAGTGAAAAACTGTTTTTT. It is translated as CASSLEGSESEKLFF.

V usage is TRBV7-9 and J usage is TRBJ1-5; tentatively, D is TRBD1 (6 bases). Trimming shortened V by 5 bases and J by 2 bases, and 7 bases separated the two germline ends. The germline V gene has CDR1 SEHNR and CDR2 FQNEAQ (reference sequence). CDR3 length equals 13 residues. CDR3 DNA sequence: TGTGCCAGCAGCCGGACAGGCAATCAGCCCCAGCATTTT. As protein: CASSRTGNQPQHF.

V and J are TRBV11-2 and TRBJ2-5; D ambiguous. V was pared by 1 base and J by 5 bases, with 11 bases between. The CDR3 runs to 14 residues. Looked up from germline, CDR1 is SGHAT and CDR2 is FQNNGV. The CDR3 here is CASSLAGSRETQYF. CDR3 bases: TGTGCCAGCAGCTTAGCTGGCAGTAGGGAGACCCAGTACTTC. Full variable domain (remainder filled in from reference TRBV11-2 and TRBJ2-5): EAGVAQSPRYKIIEKRQSVAFWCNPISGHATLYWYQQILGQGPKLLIQFQNNGVVDDSQLPKDRFSAERLKGVDSTLKIQPAKLEDSAVYLCASSLAGSRETQYFGPGTRLLVL.

This clonotype came up a few times. CDR3 bases: TGTGCCAGCAGCGGGGACAGGGCTAACTATGGCTACACCTTC. Its translation is CASSGDRANYGYTF. The V call is TRBV11-3, the J call TRBJ1-2; 9 positions agree with TRBD1. The CDR3 is made up of 14 amino acids. From germline, CDR1 is SGHNT and CDR2 YENEEA. V was clipped by 5 bases and J by 0 bases; unmatched bases: 1.

The chain is built from TRBV7-6 and TRBJ1-5, with D possibly matching TRBD1 (6 bases). The CDR3 is 13 amino acids. Trimming shortened V by 4 bases and J by 4 bases, and 8 bases separated the two germline ends. CDR1 SGHVS and CDR2 FNYEAQ come from the germline V gene. CDR3 nucleotides: TGTGCCAGCAGCTCCCAGGGGAATCAGCCCCAGCATTTT. It yields the protein CASSSQGNQPQHF.

This clonotype was counted only a few times. The rearrangement uses TRBV7-3 and TRBJ2-1; no reliable D call. This CDR3 has 13 residues. With 5 bases removed from V and 5 bases from J, the gap between germline ends came to 10 bases. Germline V gives CDR1 SGHTA, CDR2 FQGTGA. The CDR3 sequence: CASSLSRNNEQFF. Written as DNA, the CDR3 is TGTGCCAGCAGCCTTAGTCGAAACAATGAGCAGTTCTTC. Full variable domain (missing parts from reference TRBV7-3 and TRBJ2-1): GAGVSQTPSNKVTEKGKYVELRCDPISGHTALYWYRQSLGQGPEFLIYFQGTGAADDSGLPNDRFFAVRPEGSVSTLKIQRTERGDSAVYLCASSLSRNNEQFFGPGTRLTVL.

The chain employs TRBV25-1 and TRBJ1-1; D gene unclear. The CDR3 spans 12 residues. Trimming left V 4 bases short and J 5 bases short, with 8 bases between. Germline V gene lookup returns CDR1 MGHDK and CDR2 SYGVNS. The CDR3 loop reads CASSVAGTEAFF. CDR3 nucleotide sequence: TGTGCCAGCAGTGTGGCGGGAACTGAAGCTTTCTTT.

The V gene is TRBV27, the J gene TRBJ1-2, with D unclear. This CDR3 comprises 15 residues. Germline lookup yields CDR1 MNHEY and CDR2 SMNVEV (reference sequence). Trimming left V 2 bases short and J 4 bases short, with 14 bases between. The CDR3 region has the DNA TGTGCCAGCAGTTTAGGAGGATCCGAGCGCTATGGCTACACCTTC. Its protein product is CASSLGGSERYGYTF.

The V gene is TRBV2, the J gene TRBJ2-5; D gene uncertain. The CDR3 length is 14 residues. V gave up 4 bases and J gave up 3 bases, with 12 bases separating them. Per the germline V gene, CDR1 is SNHLY and CDR2 is FYNNEI. Written as DNA, the CDR3 is TGTGCCAGCAGTGGTAACGGACGTAAAGAGACCCAGTACTTC. This encodes CASSGNGRKETQYF.

The rearrangement uses TRBV28 and TRBJ2-2; D gene uncertain. Between the trimmed V and J ends, which lost 3 bases and 5 bases, there was a span of 7 bases. This CDR3 is 13 amino acids long. The germline V gene has CDR1 MDHEN and CDR2 SYDVKM. CDR3 sequence reads: CASSFPGTGELFF. CDR3 bases: TGTGCCAGCAGTTTCCCCGGGACCGGGGAGCTGTTTTTT.

Notes on this clonotype: Because it lacks the conserved phenylalanine or tryptophan at the end, this CDR3 is likely a read error. The V call is TRBV27, the J call TRBJ2-3; the match to TRBD2 covers 10 bases. The germline V gene encodes CDR1 MNHEY and CDR2 SMNVEV (reference sequence). J lost 4 bases, V lost 2 bases, and 0 bases had no gene match. CDR3 length: 14 residues. CDR3 nucleotide sequence: TGTGCCAGCAGTTTACTAGCGGGGGCAGATACGCAGTATGTT. Translation gives CASSLLAGADTQYV.

The V call is TRBV25-1, the J call TRBJ2-2, with 7 bases fitting TRBD1. The J segment lost 0 bases and the V segment lost 6 bases, leaving 7 bases of the junction unmatched. Per the germline V gene, CDR1 is MGHDK and CDR2 is SYGVNS. CDR3 length equals 16 residues. CDR3 protein: CASSKRGTANTGELFF. The CDR3 nucleotides are TGTGCCAGCAGCAAGAGGGGGACAGCGAACACCGGGGAGCTGTTTTTT.

The rearrangement uses TRBV6-6 and TRBJ1-5; 7 bases map to TRBD1. The CDR3 is 14 residues long. The ends lost 7 bases at V and 0 bases at J; junction bases unmatched: 3. CDR1 is MNHNY, CDR2 SVGAGI, per germline (reference sequence). CDR3 protein: CASTGQASNQPQHF. The CDR3 region has the DNA TGTGCCAGCACCGGACAGGCTAGCAATCAGCCCCAGCATTTT.

This clonotype was counted once. The chain links TRBV20-1 to TRBJ2-7; either TRBD1 or TRBD2 may supply D (5 bases each). Germline V gene data show CDR1 as DFQATT and CDR2 as SNEGSKA (reference sequence). The germline V and J ends were trimmed by 3 bases and 1 base, with 10 bases remaining between them. The CDR3 sequence is 13 residues long. CDR3 DNA sequence: TGCAGTGCTAGGGGGGTTGAGTCCTACGAGCAGTACTTC. Amino acid sequence: CSARGVESYEQYF.